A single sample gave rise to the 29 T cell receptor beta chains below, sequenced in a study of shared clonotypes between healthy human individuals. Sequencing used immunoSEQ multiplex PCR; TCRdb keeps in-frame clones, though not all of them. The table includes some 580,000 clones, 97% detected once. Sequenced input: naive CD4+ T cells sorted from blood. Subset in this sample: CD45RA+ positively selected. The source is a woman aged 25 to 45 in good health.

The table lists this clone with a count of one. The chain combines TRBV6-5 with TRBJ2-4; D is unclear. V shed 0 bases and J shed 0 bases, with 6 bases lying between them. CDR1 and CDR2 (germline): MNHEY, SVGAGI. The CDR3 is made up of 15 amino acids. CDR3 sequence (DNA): TGTGCCAGCAGTTACTCAGTGAAAGCCAAAAACATTCAGTACTTC. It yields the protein CASSYSVKAKNIQYF.

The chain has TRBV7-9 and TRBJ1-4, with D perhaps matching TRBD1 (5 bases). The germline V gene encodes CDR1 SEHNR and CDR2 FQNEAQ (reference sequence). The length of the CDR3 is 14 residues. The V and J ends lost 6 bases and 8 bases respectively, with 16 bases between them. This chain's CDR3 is CASRKAGPMEKLFF. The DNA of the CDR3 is TGTGCCAGCAGAAAAGCAGGGCCTATGGAAAAACTGTTTTTT. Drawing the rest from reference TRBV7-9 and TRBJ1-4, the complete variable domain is DTGVSQNPRHKITKRGQNVTFRCDPISEHNRLYWYRQTLGQGPEFLTYFQNEAQLEKSRLLSDRFSAERPKGSFSTLEIQRTEQGDSAMYLCASRKAGPMEKLFFGSGTQLSVL.

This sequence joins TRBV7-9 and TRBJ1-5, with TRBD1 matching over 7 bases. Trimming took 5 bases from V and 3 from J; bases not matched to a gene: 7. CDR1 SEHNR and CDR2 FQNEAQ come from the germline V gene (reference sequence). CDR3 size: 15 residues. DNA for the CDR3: TGTGCCAGCAGCGGAATCGGGACAGACAATCAGCCCCAGCATTTT. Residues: CASSGIGTDNQPQHF.

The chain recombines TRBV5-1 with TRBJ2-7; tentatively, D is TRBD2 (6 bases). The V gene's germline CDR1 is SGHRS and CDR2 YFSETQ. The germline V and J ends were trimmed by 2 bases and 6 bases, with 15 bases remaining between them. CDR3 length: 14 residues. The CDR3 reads CASSFRQEGGEQYF. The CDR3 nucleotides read TGCGCCAGCAGCTTTCGCCAGGAGGGTGGCGAGCAGTACTTC. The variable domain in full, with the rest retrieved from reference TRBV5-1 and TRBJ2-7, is KAGVTQTPRYLIKTRGQQVTLSCSPISGHRSVSWYQQTPGQGLQFLFEYFSETQRNKGNFPGRFSGRQFSNSRSEMNVSTLELGDSALYLCASSFRQEGGEQYFGPGTRLTVT.

In DNA, the CDR3 is TGTGCCAGCAGTTTATCTCTCCGGGGTAACGAGCAGTACTTC. Its protein product is CASSLSLRGNEQYF. This chain connects TRBV27 to TRBJ2-7; possibly TRBD2 for D (5 bases). Germline CDR1 and CDR2: MNHEY and SMNVEV (reference sequence). V was cut by 0 bases and J by 5 bases, with 11 bases left in between. The CDR3 has 14 amino acids.

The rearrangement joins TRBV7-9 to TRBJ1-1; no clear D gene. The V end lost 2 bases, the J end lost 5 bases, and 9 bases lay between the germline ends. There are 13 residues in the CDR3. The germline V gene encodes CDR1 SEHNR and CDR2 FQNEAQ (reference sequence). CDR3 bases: TGTGCCAGCAGCTTAAAGATCCTGACTGAAGCTTTCTTT. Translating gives CASSLKILTEAFF.

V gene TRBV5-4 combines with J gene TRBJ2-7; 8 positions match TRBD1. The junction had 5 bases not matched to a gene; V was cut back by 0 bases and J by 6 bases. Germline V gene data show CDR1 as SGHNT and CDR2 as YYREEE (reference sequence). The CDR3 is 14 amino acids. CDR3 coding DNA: TGTGCCAGCAGCTTGGGTCAGGGGGCCATCGAGCAGTACTTC. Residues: CASSLGQGAIEQYF.

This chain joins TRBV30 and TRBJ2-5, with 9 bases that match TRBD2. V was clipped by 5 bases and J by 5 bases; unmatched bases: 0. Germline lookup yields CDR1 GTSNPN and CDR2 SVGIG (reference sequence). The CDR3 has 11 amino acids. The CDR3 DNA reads TGTGCCTGGGCGGGAGGGGAGACCCAGTACTTC. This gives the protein CAWAGGETQYF.

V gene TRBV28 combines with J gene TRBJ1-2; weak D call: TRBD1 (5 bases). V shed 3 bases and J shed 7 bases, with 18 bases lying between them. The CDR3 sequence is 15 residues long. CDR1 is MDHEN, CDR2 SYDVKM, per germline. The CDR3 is CASSLHNPGISGYTF. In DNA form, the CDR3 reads TGTGCCAGCAGTTTGCACAACCCAGGGATAAGTGGCTACACCTTC.

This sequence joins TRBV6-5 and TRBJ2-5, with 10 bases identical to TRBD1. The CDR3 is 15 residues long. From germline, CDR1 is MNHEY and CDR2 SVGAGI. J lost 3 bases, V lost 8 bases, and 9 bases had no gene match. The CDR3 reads CASARDRGGEETQYF. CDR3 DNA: TGTGCCAGCGCCCGGGACAGGGGTGGTGAAGAGACCCAGTACTTC.

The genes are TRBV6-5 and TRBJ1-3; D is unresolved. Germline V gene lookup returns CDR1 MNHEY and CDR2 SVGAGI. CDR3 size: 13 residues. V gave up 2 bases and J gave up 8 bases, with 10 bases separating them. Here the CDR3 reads CASSYGGVDTIYF. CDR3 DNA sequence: TGTGCCAGCAGTTACGGTGGAGTAGACACCATATATTTT.

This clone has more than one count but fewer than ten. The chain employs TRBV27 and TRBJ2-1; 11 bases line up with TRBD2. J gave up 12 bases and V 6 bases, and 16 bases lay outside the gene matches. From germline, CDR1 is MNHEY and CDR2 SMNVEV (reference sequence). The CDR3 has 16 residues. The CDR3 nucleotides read TGTGCCAGCAGATGGGACAGTGGGGCTAGCGGGGGGTCGCAGTTCTTC. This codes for CASRWDSGASGGSQFF.

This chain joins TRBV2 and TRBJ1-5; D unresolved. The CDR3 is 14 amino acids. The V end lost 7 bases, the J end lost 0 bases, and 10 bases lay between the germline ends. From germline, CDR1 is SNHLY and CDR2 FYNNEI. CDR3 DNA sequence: TGTGCCAGCACAGAACGCATTAGCAATCAGCCCCAGCATTTT. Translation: CASTERISNQPQHF.

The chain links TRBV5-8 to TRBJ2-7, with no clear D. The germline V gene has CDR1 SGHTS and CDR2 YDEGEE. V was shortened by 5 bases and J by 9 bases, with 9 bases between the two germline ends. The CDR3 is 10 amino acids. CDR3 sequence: CASRVDGQYF. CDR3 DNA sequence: TGTGCCAGCAGGGTTGATGGGCAGTACTTC.

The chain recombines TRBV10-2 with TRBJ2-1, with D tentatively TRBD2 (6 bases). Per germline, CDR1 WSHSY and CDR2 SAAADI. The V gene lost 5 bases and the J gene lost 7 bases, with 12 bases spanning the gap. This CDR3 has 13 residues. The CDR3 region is CASSRGAGNEQFF. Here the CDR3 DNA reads TGCGCCAGCAGTCGCGGGGCGGGAAATGAGCAGTTCTTC.

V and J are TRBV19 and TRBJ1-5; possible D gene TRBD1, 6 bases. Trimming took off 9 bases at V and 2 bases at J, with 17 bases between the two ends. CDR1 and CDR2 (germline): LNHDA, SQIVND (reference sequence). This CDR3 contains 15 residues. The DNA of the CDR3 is TGTGCCAGCGAAACACCGGGACAACGCAATCAGCCCCAGCATTTT. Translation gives CASETPGQRNQPQHF.

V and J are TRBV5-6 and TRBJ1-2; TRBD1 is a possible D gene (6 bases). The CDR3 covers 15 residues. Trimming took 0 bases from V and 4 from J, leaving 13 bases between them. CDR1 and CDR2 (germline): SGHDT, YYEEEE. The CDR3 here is CASSLEQGNVYGYTF. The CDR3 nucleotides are TGTGCCAGCAGCTTGGAGCAGGGGAATGTCTATGGCTACACCTTC.

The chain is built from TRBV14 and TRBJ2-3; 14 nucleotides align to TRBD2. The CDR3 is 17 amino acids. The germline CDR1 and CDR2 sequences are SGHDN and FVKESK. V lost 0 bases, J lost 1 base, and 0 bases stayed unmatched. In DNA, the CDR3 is TGTGCCAGCAGCCAAGAGGGACTAGCGGGGGGCACAGATACGCAGTATTTT. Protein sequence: CASSQEGLAGGTDTQYF. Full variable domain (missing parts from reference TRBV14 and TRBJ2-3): EAGVTQFPSHSVIEKGQTVTLRCDPISGHDNLYWYRRVMGKEIKFLLHFVKESKQDESGMPNNRFLAERTGGTYSTLKVQPAELEDSGVYFCASSQEGLAGGTDTQYFGPGTRLTVL.

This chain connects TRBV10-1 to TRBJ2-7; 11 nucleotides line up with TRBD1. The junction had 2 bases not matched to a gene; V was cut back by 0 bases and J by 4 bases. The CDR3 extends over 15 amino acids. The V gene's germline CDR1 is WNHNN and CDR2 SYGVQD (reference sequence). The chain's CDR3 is CASSESGTGGYEQYF. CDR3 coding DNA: TGCGCCAGCAGTGAGTCGGGGACAGGGGGATACGAGCAGTACTTC.

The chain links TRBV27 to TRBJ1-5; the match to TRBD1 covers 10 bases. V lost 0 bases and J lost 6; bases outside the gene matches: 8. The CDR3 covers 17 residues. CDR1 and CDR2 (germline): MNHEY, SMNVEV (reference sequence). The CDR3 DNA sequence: TGTGCCAGCAGTTTATCTTCACCGGGACAGGGGCCTCAGCCCCAGCATTTT. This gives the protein CASSLSSPGQGPQPQHF.

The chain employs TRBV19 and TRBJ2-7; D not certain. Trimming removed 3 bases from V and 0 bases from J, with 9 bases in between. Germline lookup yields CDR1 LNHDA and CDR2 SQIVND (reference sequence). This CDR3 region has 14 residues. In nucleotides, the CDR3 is TGTGCCAGTAGTATCGCTTACAACTCCTACGAGCAGTACTTC. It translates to CASSIAYNSYEQYF. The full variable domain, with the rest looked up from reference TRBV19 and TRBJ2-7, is DGGITQSPKYLFRKEGQNVTLSCEQNLNHDAMYWYRQDPGQGLRLIYYSQIVNDFQKGDIAEGYSVSREKKESFPLTVTSAQKNPTAFYLCASSIAYNSYEQYFGPGTRLTVT.

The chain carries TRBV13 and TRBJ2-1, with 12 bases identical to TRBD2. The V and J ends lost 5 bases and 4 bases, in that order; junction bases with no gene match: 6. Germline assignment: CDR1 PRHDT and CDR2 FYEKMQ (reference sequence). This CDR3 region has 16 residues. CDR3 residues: CASSAQLAGGYNEQFF. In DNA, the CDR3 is TGTGCCAGCAGCGCACAACTAGCGGGAGGATACAATGAGCAGTTCTTC.

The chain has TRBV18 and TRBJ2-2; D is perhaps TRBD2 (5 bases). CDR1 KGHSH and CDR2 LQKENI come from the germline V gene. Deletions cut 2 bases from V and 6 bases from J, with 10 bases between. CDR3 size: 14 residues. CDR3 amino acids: CASSPASSSGELFF. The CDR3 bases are TGTGCCAGCTCACCAGCTAGCAGCTCCGGGGAGCTGTTTTTT.

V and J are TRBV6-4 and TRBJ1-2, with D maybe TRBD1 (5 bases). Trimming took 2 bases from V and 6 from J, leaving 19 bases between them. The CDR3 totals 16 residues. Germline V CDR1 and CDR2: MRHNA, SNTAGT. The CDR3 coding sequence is TGTGCCAGCAGTGACGGCAGGGAGCCCCCCTTCCATGGCTACACCTTC. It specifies CASSDGREPPFHGYTF.

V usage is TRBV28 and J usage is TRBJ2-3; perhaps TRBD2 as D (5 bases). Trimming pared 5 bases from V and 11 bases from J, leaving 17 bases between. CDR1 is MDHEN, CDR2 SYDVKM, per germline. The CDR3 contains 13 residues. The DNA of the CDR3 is TGTGCCAGCAGTCCGACCGTCCAAGGGAGGCAGTATTTT. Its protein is CASSPTVQGRQYF.

CDR3 nucleotide sequence: TGTGCCAGCAGCTTAGCTGGTGGGACCCCGTTCTCCTACGAGCAGTACTTC. Amino acid sequence: CASSLAGGTPFSYEQYF. The chain is built from TRBV7-2 and TRBJ2-7; D is tentatively TRBD1 or TRBD2 (5 bases each). The CDR3 consists of 17 residues. Germline V lookup: CDR1 SGHTA, CDR2 FQGNSA. The ends were cut back, 0 bases at V and 0 bases at J, with 15 bases in the middle.

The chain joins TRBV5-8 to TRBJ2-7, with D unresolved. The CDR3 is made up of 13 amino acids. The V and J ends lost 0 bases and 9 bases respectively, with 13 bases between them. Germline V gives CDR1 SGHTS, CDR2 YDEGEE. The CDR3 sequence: CASSLAATRRQYF. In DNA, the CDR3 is TGTGCCAGCAGCTTGGCCGCGACCAGGCGGCAGTACTTC. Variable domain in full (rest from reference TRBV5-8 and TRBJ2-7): EAGVTQSPTHLIKTRGQQATLRCSPISGHTSVYWYQQALGLGLQFLLWYDEGEERNRGNFPPRFSGRQFPNYSSELNVNALELEDSALYLCASSLAATRRQYFGPGTRLTVT.

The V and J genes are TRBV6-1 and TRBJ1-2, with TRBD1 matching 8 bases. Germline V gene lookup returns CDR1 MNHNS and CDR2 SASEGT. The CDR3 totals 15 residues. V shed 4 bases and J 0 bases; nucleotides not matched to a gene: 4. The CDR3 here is CASSAETGANYGYTF. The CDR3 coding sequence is TGTGCCAGCAGTGCTGAGACAGGGGCTAACTATGGCTACACCTTC.

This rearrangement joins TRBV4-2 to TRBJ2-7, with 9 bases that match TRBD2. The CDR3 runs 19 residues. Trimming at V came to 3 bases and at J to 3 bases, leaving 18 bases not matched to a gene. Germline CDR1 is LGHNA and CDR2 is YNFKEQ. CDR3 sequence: CASSHRQLAGSGEFYEQYF. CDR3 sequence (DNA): TGTGCCAGCAGCCATCGACAACTAGCGGGCTCGGGTGAATTCTACGAGCAGTACTTC.